Each of the 16 T cell receptor beta chains below was sequenced from the same sample in a study of HIV-infected children after antiretroviral therapy interruption (dated by TCRdb to the late 2010s). Reading the label with the study, this specimen's treatment or condition is: PENTA 11 planned treatment interruption arm or continuous ART arm. Preparation of the library involved 3' RACE. The sequencer listed for this sample is Illumina MiSeq. TCR libraries were generated from RNA by a 3' RACE protocol incorporating unique molecular identifiers so that PCR amplification bias could be corrected. The public reads were reprocessed in TCRdb via fastp at Q25 and MiXCR, keeping in-frame beta chains. Every CDR3 protein is listed once, alongside the most common genes and DNA of its rows. The sample data list about 89,000 distinct CDR3 sequences, and roughly 6.7% of these were observed just once. The ten largest clones represent more than 0.95% of the sample.

Source: CD45RA+ CD4+ T cells from PBMCs, pooled from several time points, taken from a donor given antiretroviral therapy, either interrupted or continuous. The cell subset or site label corresponds to: naive CD4+ CD45RA+ CD45RO- T cells. These receptors were collected from a pool of human donors with HIV.

This clonotype was detected many times. The chain is built from TRBV15 and TRBJ1-2, with a tentative D call TRBD1 (5 bases). V was trimmed by 3 bases and J by 3 bases, leaving 11 bases between them. Germline assignment: CDR1 LNHNV and CDR2 YYDKDF (reference sequence). This CDR3 comprises 14 residues. This chain's CDR3 is CATSRGTADYGYTF. In DNA form, the CDR3 reads TGTGCCACCAGCAGGGGGACGGCCGACTATGGCTACACCTTC.

This clonotype has a count of ten or more. The chain joins TRBV10-3 to TRBJ2-7; perhaps TRBD2 as D (5 bases). The V and J ends lost 8 bases and 1 base respectively, with 6 bases between them. This CDR3 spans 11 amino acids. Germline V gene data show CDR1 as ENHRY and CDR2 as SYGVKD. Here the CDR3 DNA reads TGTGCCATCGGGGAGTCCTACGAGCAGTACTTC. It yields the protein CAIGESYEQYF.

The chain uses TRBV25-1 and TRBJ2-1; 8 bases agree with TRBD1. This CDR3 comprises 16 residues. J lost 2 bases, V lost 6 bases, and 9 bases had no gene match. Germline CDR1 reads MGHDK; CDR2 reads SYGVNS. In DNA, the CDR3 is TGTGCCAGCAGCCCGAGGACAGGGAGCACCTACAATGAGCAGTTCTTC. This codes for CASSPRTGSTYNEQFF.

Points on this clonotype: A read error may produce the germline difference seen at one junction end. The chain combines TRBV28 with TRBJ2-4, with 9 positions matching TRBD1. The germline V gene has CDR1 MDHEN and CDR2 SYDVKM. The CDR3 is 16 amino acids. CDR3 protein: CASSSNRGQGQNTLYF. The DNA for the CDR3 is TGTGCTAGCAGTTCGAACAGGGGGCAGGGTCAAAACACCTTGTACTTT.

This clonotype has a count of ten or more. This chain joins TRBV24-1 and TRBJ2-3; TRBD2 might be the D (5 bases). The V gene's germline CDR1 is KGHDR and CDR2 SFDVKD. The CDR3 sequence is 14 residues long. V was trimmed by 10 bases and J by 6 bases, leaving 19 bases between them. CDR3 sequence reads: CATSDSSLMDTQYF. In DNA form, the CDR3 reads TGTGCCACTTCGGACTCCTCATTGATGGATACGCAGTATTTT.

This clonotype came up a few times. This sequence joins TRBV28 and TRBJ2-7; TRBD2 agrees at 11 bases. Unmatched junction bases numbered 7, after V lost 4 bases and J lost 2 bases. CDR3 length: 16 amino acids. CDR1 and CDR2 (germline): MDHEN, SYDVKM. CDR3: CASSWGGLADPYEQYF. For the CDR3, the DNA is TGTGCCAGCAGTTGGGGGGGACTAGCGGACCCCTACGAGCAGTACTTC.

Here the CDR3 reads CASNPGPHATQYF. For the CDR3, the DNA is TGTGCCAGCAACCCCGGGCCCCACGCGACCCAGTACTTC. The chain couples TRBV2 to TRBJ2-5, with D unresolved. Trimming removed 7 bases at V and 7 bases at J, with 16 bases between. The CDR3 runs 13 residues. Per germline, CDR1 SNHLY and CDR2 FYNNEI.

This clonotype was detected many times. The V gene is TRBV6-5, the J gene TRBJ1-4, with a possible D match to TRBD1 (6 bases). V was cut by 2 bases and J by 5 bases, with 24 bases left in between. CDR3 length: 19 residues. The V gene's germline CDR1 is MNHEY and CDR2 SVGAGI. CDR3 nucleotide sequence: TGTGCCAGCAGTTACCTACCACCTATAAGCAGGGGATACAATGAAAAACTGTTTTTT. Its protein product is CASSYLPPISRGYNEKLFF.

This clonotype has a count of ten or more. The chain carries TRBV20-1 and TRBJ2-7; possibly TRBD1 for D (5 bases). The germline V gene has CDR1 DFQATT and CDR2 SNEGSKA (reference sequence). V dropped 6 bases and J dropped 1 base, with 10 bases sitting between them. The CDR3 runs to 12 residues. The CDR3 sequence is CSAGPHSYEQYF. In DNA form, the CDR3 reads TGCAGTGCGGGGCCGCATTCCTACGAGCAGTACTTC.

This clonotype was recorded a few times. The chain employs TRBV2 and TRBJ2-3; D might be TRBD1 or TRBD2, each matching 5 bases. The CDR3 has 14 residues. Germline V CDR1 and CDR2: SNHLY, FYNNEI. The V and J ends lost 9 bases and 1 base respectively, with 14 bases between them. In DNA, the CDR3 is TGTGCCAGGGGGACGAATCCAGGCACAGATACGCAGTATTTT. It codes for CARGTNPGTDTQYF.

This clonotype was seen many times. The chain is built from TRBV12-3 or TRBV12-4 and TRBJ1-5, with D possibly being TRBD1 (5 bases). This CDR3 has 21 amino acids. V was clipped by 5 bases and J by 1 base, with 30 bases between them. CDR3 sequence reads: CASSPRRQFGVEAFSNQPQHF. The DNA for the CDR3 is TGTGCCAGCAGTCCGCGACGACAGTTCGGAGTTGAGGCATTCAGCAATCAGCCCCAGCATTTT.

The chain carries TRBV20-1 and TRBJ1-2; 8 nucleotides agree with TRBD1. The CDR3 has 13 residues. CDR1 and CDR2 from the germline V gene are DFQATT and SNEGSKA (reference sequence). Trimming took 6 bases from V and 5 from J; bases not matched to a gene: 8. The CDR3 nucleotides read TGCAGTGCCAGAAGTACAGGGGGTTATGGCTACACCTTC. Its protein product is CSARSTGGYGYTF.

This clonotype has a count of ten or more. This chain connects TRBV5-1 to TRBJ2-7; tentative D call: TRBD2 (5 bases). The germline V gene encodes CDR1 SGHRS and CDR2 YFSETQ. The CDR3 runs to 17 residues. The ends were cut back, 5 bases at V and 1 base at J, with 22 bases in the middle. CDR3 sequence reads: CASRYVLPGTGSYEQYF. The DNA for the CDR3 is TGCGCCAGCAGATACGTACTACCGGGAACGGGATCCTACGAGCAGTACTTC.

This clonotype was counted many times. The chain has TRBV21-1 and TRBJ2-5; the table calls TRBD1, which could not be checked here. TRBV21-1 counts as a pseudogene. This CDR3 region has 18 residues. The CDR3 loop reads CASSKERELGQGQETQYF. In DNA form, the CDR3 reads TGTGCCAGCAGCAAAGAAAGAGAGTTAGGACAGGGGCAAGAGACCCAGTACTTC.

V and J are TRBV10-2 and TRBJ2-2; no clear D. In germline, CDR1 is WSHSY, CDR2 SAAADI. The CDR3 spans 14 residues. The V end was cut by 4 bases, the J end by 4 bases, with 10 bases between. CDR3 DNA: TGCGCCAGCAGTGCAGTAGGAGCCACCGGGGAGCTGTTTTTT. This encodes CASSAVGATGELFF.

This clonotype was seen many times. V and J are TRBV24-1 and TRBJ2-1; TRBD1 matches at 7 bases. This CDR3 is 16 amino acids long. With V trimmed by 9 bases and J by 0 bases, 10 bases remained unmatched. Germline V gene data show CDR1 as KGHDR and CDR2 as SFDVKD. The CDR3 DNA sequence: TGTGCCACCGCCCCCGCAGGGGGAAACTCCTACAATGAGCAGTTCTTC. Translated: CATAPAGGNSYNEQFF.